This T cell receptor beta chain was obtained from a study of blood T cell repertoires in COVID-19. The germline gives CDR1 SQVTM, CDR2 ANQGSEA. The CDR3 consists of 14 residues. With 1 base removed from V and 6 bases from J, the gap between germline ends came to 14 bases. Here immunoSEQ multiplex PCR was the method, and the copy in TCRdb shows in-frame clones only, minus some. The repertoire includes approximately 350,000 clones, about 83% of them detected once, and 2.5% to 3.5% sits in the top ten. Sequencing input: peripheral blood. V and J are TRBV29-1 and TRBJ2-3; possibly TRBD1 for D (6 bases). The TCR was taken from a man aged 30 to 39 with active or convalescent COVID-19. The CDR3: CSVEGQVSVDTQYF. CDR3 nucleotides: TGCAGCGTTGAAGGACAGGTCTCTGTTGATACGCAGTATTTT.